The 23 T cell receptor beta chains below all came from one sample that was sequenced in a study of T cell repertoires in cytomegalovirus infection. One entry per CDR3 protein results from TCRdb running MiXCR on the reads. Of 600,000 to 800,000 distinct CDR3 sequences in the sample, 20% to 30% were seen once. The sample was CD8+ T cells from PBMCs. These receptors came from a human donor in good health (CMV status not recorded). Some clones in this sample may be carry-over from other donors' samples.

This clonotype appeared many times. This chain links TRBV7-2 with TRBJ1-1, with a weak D call TRBD1 (5 bases). Germline lookup yields CDR1 SGHTA and CDR2 FQGNSA. The CDR3 is made up of 14 amino acids. Trimming shortened V by 3 bases and J by 3 bases, and 11 bases separated the two germline ends. The CDR3 DNA reads TGTGCCAGCAGCTTCCGGGGAGGGGACACTGAAGCTTTCTTT. Amino acid sequence: CASSFRGGDTEAFF. The complete variable domain, with remaining parts taken from reference TRBV7-2 and TRBJ1-1, reads GAGVSQSPSNKVTEKGKDVELRCDPISGHTALYWYRQSLGQGLEFLIYFQGNSAPDKSGLPSDRFSAERTGGSVSTLTIQRTQQEDSAVYLCASSFRGGDTEAFFGQGTRLTVV.

Note on this clonotype: A junction end diverges from the germline sequence, so it may reflect a read error. This chain connects TRBV6-6 to TRBJ1-1; perhaps TRBD1 as D (5 bases). The CDR3 covers 11 residues. From germline, CDR1 is MNHNY and CDR2 SVGAGI (reference sequence). CDR3 loop: CTSRAGSGAFF. The CDR3, as DNA: TGTACCAGCAGGGCGGGATCCGGAGCTTTCTTT.

The rearrangement joins TRBV12-5 to TRBJ2-1, with 9 bases fitting TRBD1. Germline assignment: CDR1 LGHNT and CDR2 FRNRAP. Trimming cost V 5 bases and J 4 bases; bases outside gene matches: 3. The CDR3 extends over 14 amino acids. The CDR3 loop is CASGPGQGYNEQFF. The CDR3 DNA is TGTGCTAGTGGTCCGGGACAGGGATACAATGAGCAGTTCTTC.

In regard to this clonotype: This sequence may be a read error, since a much larger clone differs from it by one base. J is TRBJ2-3 and V is TRBV6-5; D is unresolved. The length of the CDR3 is 15 residues. Germline CDR1 reads MNHEY; CDR2 reads SVGAGI. V was shortened by 1 base and J by 1 base, with 9 bases between the two germline ends. The CDR3 DNA sequence: TGTGCCAGCAGTTACTTGGTGGGCCGCACAGATACGCAGTATTTT. Amino acid sequence: CASSYLVGRTDTQYF.

This clonotype has more than one count but fewer than ten. This chain uses TRBV6-5 with TRBJ1-5, with D perhaps TRBD1 (5 bases). The CDR3 loop spans 16 amino acids. Deletions cut 2 bases from V and 0 bases from J, with 11 bases between. Germline CDR1 reads MNHEY; CDR2 reads SVGAGI. For the CDR3, the DNA is TGTGCCAGCAGTTACGGGGACGAATATAGCAATCAGCCCCAGCATTTT. Translation: CASSYGDEYSNQPQHF.

This clonotype turned up a few times. This chain uses TRBV5-1 with TRBJ2-3; tentatively, D is TRBD2 (5 bases). With 0 bases removed from V and 0 bases from J, the gap between germline ends came to 14 bases. CDR3 length: 17 residues. CDR1 is SGHRS and CDR2 is YFSETQ in the germline V gene. This chain's CDR3 is CASSLEGSGPSTDTQYF. CDR3 sequence (DNA): TGCGCCAGCAGCTTGGAGGGCAGCGGCCCTAGCACAGATACGCAGTATTTT.

This clonotype was observed a few times. The chain links TRBV20-1 to TRBJ1-3, with 8 positions matching TRBD1. The CDR3 runs 16 residues. The V segment lost 1 base and the J segment 0 bases; nucleotides outside the gene matches: 5. The germline V gene has CDR1 DFQATT and CDR2 SNEGSKA (reference sequence). The CDR3, as DNA: TGCAGTGCTAGAGGTCTACAGGGGGGCTCTGGAAACACCATATATTTT. Its protein is CSARGLQGGSGNTIYF.

This clonotype was counted between two and nine times. The rearrangement links TRBV12-5 to TRBJ2-5; no firm D call. The germline CDR1 and CDR2 sequences are LGHNT and FRNRAP. The CDR3 covers 11 residues. Trimming took 7 bases from V and 5 from J, leaving 8 bases between them. DNA of the CDR3: TGTGCTAGTGAGGACGCGGAGACCCAGTACTTC. Translated: CASEDAETQYF. The variable domain in full, completed from reference TRBV12-5 and TRBJ2-5, reads DARVTQTPRHKVTEMGQEVTMRCQPILGHNTVFWYRQTMMQGLELLAYFRNRAPLDDSGMPKDRFSAEMPDATLATLKIQPSEPRDSAVYFCASEDAETQYFGPGTRLLVL.

The rearrangement joins TRBV14 to TRBJ2-3, with TRBD1 identical over 8 bases. Germline values: CDR1 SGHDN, CDR2 FVKESK. V lost 2 bases to trimming and J lost 8 bases; unmatched junction nucleotides: 6. This CDR3 is built from 14 residues. This CDR3 reads CASSQQGAVTTQYF. The DNA for the CDR3 is TGTGCCAGCAGCCAACAGGGGGCCGTTACTACGCAGTATTTT.

This clonotype was seen at least ten times. CDR3 in DNA: TGTGCCAGCAGTTACCTCGCCCAGGGGACCTACGAGCAGTACTTC. Its translation is CASSYLAQGTYEQYF. The chain couples TRBV6-5 to TRBJ2-7, with D perhaps matching TRBD1 (6 bases). V lost 2 bases and J 2 bases, leaving 13 bases between the germline ends. The CDR3 length is 15 residues. The germline V gene has CDR1 MNHEY and CDR2 SVGAGI.

In its sample, this clonotype was seen a few times. This sequence joins TRBV12-3 or TRBV12-4 and TRBJ1-2; 7 bases fit TRBD1. With V trimmed by 6 bases and J by 7 bases, 8 bases remained unmatched. The CDR3 has 13 residues. The CDR3 is CASSLGQALGYTF. The CDR3 DNA is TGTGCCAGCAGCCTAGGACAGGCCCTTGGCTACACCTTC.

In this sample, this clonotype turned up a few times. The rearrangement joins TRBV4-1 to TRBJ2-3; TRBD1 matches 9 bases. J gave up 0 bases and V 1 base, and 8 bases lay outside the gene matches. CDR3 size: 18 residues. The germline V gene encodes CDR1 MGHRA and CDR2 YSYEKL. CDR3 nucleotide sequence: TGCGCCAGCAGCCAAGGCCTTCCGACAGGGGGGAGCACAGATACGCAGTATTTT. This gives the protein CASSQGLPTGGSTDTQYF.

This clonotype occurred many times. V usage is TRBV6-1 and J usage is TRBJ2-5, with TRBD1 matching over 12 bases. With V trimmed by 4 bases and J by 5 bases, 5 bases remained unmatched. Germline CDR1 reads MNHNS; CDR2 reads SASEGT. The CDR3 is 15 amino acids. The CDR3 DNA follows: TGTGCCAGCAGTGGGGACAGGGGGCTGAAGGAGACCCAGTACTTC. Its protein is CASSGDRGLKETQYF.

The chain couples TRBV6-5 to TRBJ2-7; D ambiguous. With 6 bases removed from V and 5 bases from J, the gap between germline ends came to 14 bases. CDR1 and CDR2 (germline): MNHEY, SVGAGI. This CDR3 has 13 amino acids. As DNA, the CDR3 is TGTGCCAGCAGAGAAAATGGGTTGGACGAGCAGTACTTC. Its protein product is CASRENGLDEQYF.

There are many counts of this clonotype. The V call is TRBV7-2, the J call TRBJ2-5; the D gene is possibly TRBD2 (6 bases). Between the trimmed V and J ends, which lost 4 bases and 2 bases, there was a span of 11 bases. Germline loops: CDR1 SGHTA, CDR2 FQGNSA. There are 14 residues in the CDR3. DNA for the CDR3: TGTGCCAGCAGCTGGAGCGGGCTACAAGAGACCCAGTACTTC. Residues: CASSWSGLQETQYF.

This clonotype was counted ten times or more. The chain has TRBV7-6 and TRBJ2-2; D is unresolved. The V end lost 2 bases, the J end lost 5 bases, and 9 bases lay between the germline ends. Germline values: CDR1 SGHVS, CDR2 FNYEAQ. The CDR3 covers 14 residues. The CDR3 sequence: CASSLLDRTGELFF. CDR3 bases: TGTGCCAGCAGCTTATTGGACCGTACCGGGGAGCTGTTTTTT.

This clonotype was detected only a few times. The chain is built from TRBV12-3 or TRBV12-4 and TRBJ1-5; a possible D gene is TRBD1 (5 bases). The CDR3 extends over 14 amino acids. With 6 bases removed from V and 4 bases from J, the gap between germline ends came to 13 bases. Written as DNA, the CDR3 is TGTGCCAGCAGCGTAGCGAGGGGAAATCAGCCCCAGCATTTT. It specifies CASSVARGNQPQHF.

This clonotype occurred a few times. V gene TRBV6-1 combines with J gene TRBJ1-2; possible D gene TRBD1, 5 bases. With 2 bases removed from V and 2 bases from J, the gap between germline ends came to 9 bases. The germline CDR1 and CDR2 sequences are MNHNS and SASEGT. This CDR3 region has 14 residues. As DNA, the CDR3 is TGTGCCAGCAGTGAACAGGGAGCGAACTATGGCTACACCTTC. This gives the protein CASSEQGANYGYTF.

The rearrangement uses TRBV28 and TRBJ1-1, with D possibly TRBD1 on 6 matching bases. Germline CDR1 and CDR2: MDHEN and SYDVKM. There are 13 residues in the CDR3. V lost 4 bases to trimming and J lost 6 bases, with 12 bases between them. The CDR3: CASSSQGSPEAFF. The CDR3, as DNA: TGTGCCAGCAGTTCACAGGGTTCGCCTGAAGCTTTCTTT.

The V call is TRBV10-3, the J call TRBJ2-2; D is possibly TRBD1 or TRBD2 (6 bases each). The V end was cut by 3 bases, the J end by 0 bases, with 20 bases between. CDR3 length equals 19 residues. The germline V gene has CDR1 ENHRY and CDR2 SYGVKD. The CDR3 reads CAISEFVLGGPTNTGELFF. CDR3 in DNA: TGTGCCATCAGTGAATTTGTTTTGGGGGGCCCTACGAACACCGGGGAGCTGTTTTTT.

This clonotype was found a few times. At one end, the junction sequence differs from germline, possibly due to a read error. V and J are TRBV25-1 and TRBJ2-1; D gene unclear. CDR1 and CDR2 (germline): MGHDK, SYGVNS. This CDR3 spans 13 amino acids. CDR3 loop: CASRGSTGDEQLF. In DNA form, the CDR3 reads TGTGCCAGCAGGGGGTCTACTGGAGATGAGCAGCTCTTC.

This clonotype has only a few counts. V and J are TRBV4-1 and TRBJ1-2; 9 nucleotides match TRBD1. V lost 3 bases, J lost 2 bases, and 7 bases stayed unmatched. This CDR3 region has 16 residues. From germline, CDR1 is MGHRA and CDR2 YSYEKL. The CDR3 nucleotides are TGCGCCAGCAGCCAGACTCCAGGGACAGGGAACTATGGCTACACCTTC. Amino acids: CASSQTPGTGNYGYTF.

Concerning this clonotype: This may come from a read error, since a much larger clone is one base off. V usage is TRBV28 and J usage is TRBJ1-1; 7 nucleotides match TRBD1. The length of the CDR3 is 14 residues. Germline loops: CDR1 MDHEN, CDR2 SYDVKM. V lost 5 bases to trimming and J lost 0 bases; unmatched junction nucleotides: 3. CDR3 sequence (DNA): TGTGCCAGCAGTAAGACAGGGATGAACACTGAAGCTTTCTTT. Protein: CASSKTGMNTEAFF.